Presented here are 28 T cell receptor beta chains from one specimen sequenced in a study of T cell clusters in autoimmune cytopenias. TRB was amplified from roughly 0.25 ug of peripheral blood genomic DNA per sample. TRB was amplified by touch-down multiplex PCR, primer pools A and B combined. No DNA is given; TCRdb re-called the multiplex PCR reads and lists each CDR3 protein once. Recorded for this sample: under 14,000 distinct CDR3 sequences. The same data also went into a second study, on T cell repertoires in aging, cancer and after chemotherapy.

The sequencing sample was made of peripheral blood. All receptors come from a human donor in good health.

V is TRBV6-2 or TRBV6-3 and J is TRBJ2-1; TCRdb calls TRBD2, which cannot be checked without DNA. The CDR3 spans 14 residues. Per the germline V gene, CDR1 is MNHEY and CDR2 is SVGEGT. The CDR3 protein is CASSPAGRRNEQFF.

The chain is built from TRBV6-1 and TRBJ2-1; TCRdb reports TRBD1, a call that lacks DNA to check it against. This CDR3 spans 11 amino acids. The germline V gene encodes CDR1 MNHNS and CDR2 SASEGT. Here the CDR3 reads CASAPRNEQFF.

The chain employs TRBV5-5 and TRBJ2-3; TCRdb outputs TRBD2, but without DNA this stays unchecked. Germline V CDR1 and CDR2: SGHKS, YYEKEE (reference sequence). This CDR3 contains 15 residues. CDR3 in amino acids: CASSSALIGPDTQYF.

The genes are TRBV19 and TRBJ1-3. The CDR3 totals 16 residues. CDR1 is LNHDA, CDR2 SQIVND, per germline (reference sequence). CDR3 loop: CASSISAISTGNTIYF. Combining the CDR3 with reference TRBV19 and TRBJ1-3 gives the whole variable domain DGGITQSPKYLFRKEGQNVTLSCEQNLNHDAMYWYRQDPGQGLRLIYYSQIVNDFQKGDIAEGYSVSREKKESFPLTVTSAQKNPTAFYLCASSISAISTGNTIYFGEGSWLTVV.

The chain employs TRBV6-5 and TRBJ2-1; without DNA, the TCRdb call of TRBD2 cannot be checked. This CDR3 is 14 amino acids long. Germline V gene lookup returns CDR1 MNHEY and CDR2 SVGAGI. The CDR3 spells CASSPGLAYNEQFF.

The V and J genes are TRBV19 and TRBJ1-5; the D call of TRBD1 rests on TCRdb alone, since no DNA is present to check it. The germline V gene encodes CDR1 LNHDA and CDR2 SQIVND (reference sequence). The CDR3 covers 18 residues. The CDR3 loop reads CASSINRGQAHWGQPQHF.

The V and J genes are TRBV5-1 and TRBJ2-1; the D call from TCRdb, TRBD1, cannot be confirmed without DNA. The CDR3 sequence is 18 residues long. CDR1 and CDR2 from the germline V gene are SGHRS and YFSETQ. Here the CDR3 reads CASSLVGGLLSPYNEQFF.

The CDR3 protein is CASSETVVNTEAFF. The chain employs TRBV11-1 and TRBJ1-1; the D call of TRBD1 rests on TCRdb alone, since no DNA is present to check it. CDR3 length: 14 amino acids. Germline values: CDR1 SGHAT, CDR2 FQDESV (reference sequence).

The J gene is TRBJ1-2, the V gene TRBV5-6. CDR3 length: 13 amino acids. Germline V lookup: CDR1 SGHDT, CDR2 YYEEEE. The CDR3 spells CASSLGQNYGYTF.

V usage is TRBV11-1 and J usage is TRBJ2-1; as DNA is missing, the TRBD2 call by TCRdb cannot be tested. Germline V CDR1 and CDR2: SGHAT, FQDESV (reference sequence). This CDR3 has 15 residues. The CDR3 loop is CASSPGGGAYNEQFF.

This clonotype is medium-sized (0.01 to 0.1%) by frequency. Here the CDR3 reads CASSESPTDTQYF. The chain joins TRBV19 to TRBJ2-3; TCRdb returns TRBD2, unconfirmable since there is no DNA. CDR1 LNHDA and CDR2 SQIVND come from the germline V gene (reference sequence). This CDR3 spans 13 amino acids.

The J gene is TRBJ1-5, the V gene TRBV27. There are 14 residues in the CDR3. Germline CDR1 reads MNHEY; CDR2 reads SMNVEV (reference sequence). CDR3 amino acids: CASSPWVGNQPQHF.

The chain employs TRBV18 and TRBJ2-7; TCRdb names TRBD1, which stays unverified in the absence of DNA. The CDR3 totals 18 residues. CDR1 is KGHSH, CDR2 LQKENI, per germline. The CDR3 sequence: CASSPPDDRGGLAYEQYF.

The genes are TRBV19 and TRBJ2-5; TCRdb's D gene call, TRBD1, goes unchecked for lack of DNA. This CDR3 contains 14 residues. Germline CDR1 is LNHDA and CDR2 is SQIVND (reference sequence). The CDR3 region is CASSSWGTEETQYF. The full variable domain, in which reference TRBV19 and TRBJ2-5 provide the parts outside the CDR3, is DGGITQSPKYLFRKEGQNVTLSCEQNLNHDAMYWYRQDPGQGLRLIYYSQIVNDFQKGDIAEGYSVSREKKESFPLTVTSAQKNPTAFYLCASSSWGTEETQYFGPGTRLLVL.

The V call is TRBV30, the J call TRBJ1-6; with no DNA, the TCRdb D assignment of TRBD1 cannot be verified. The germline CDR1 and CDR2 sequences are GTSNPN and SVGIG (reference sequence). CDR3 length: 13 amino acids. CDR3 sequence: CAWLGQGNSPLHF.

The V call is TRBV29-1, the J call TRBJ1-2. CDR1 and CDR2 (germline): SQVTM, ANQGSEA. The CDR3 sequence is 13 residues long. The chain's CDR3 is CSAAGEGIYGYTF.

The chain's CDR3 is CASSHRGVSSWGGELFF. This sequence joins TRBV19 and TRBJ2-2; TCRdb lists TRBD2, though no DNA is available to test this call. Germline CDR1 is LNHDA and CDR2 is SQIVND (reference sequence). This CDR3 has 17 residues.

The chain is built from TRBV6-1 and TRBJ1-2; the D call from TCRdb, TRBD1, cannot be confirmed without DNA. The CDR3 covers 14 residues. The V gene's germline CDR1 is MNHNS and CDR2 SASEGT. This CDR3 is CASSKADDRDGYTF.

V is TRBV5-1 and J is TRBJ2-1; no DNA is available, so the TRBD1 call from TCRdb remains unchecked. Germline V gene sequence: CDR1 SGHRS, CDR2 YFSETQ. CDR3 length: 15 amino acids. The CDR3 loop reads CASSPHRTGRNEQFF.

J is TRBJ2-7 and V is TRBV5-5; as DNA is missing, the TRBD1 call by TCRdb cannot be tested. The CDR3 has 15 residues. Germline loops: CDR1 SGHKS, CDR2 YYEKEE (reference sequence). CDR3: CASSLNPGTVGEQYF.

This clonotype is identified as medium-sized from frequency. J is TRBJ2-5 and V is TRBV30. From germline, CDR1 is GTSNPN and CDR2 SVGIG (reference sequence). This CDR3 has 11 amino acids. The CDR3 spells CAWSVLETQYF.

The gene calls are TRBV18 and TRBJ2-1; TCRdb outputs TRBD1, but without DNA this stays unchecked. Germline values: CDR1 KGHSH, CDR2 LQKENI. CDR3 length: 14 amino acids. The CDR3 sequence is CASRGWTSYNEQFF. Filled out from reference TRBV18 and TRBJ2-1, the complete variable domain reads NAGVMQNPRHLVRRRGQEARLRCSPMKGHSHVYWYRQLPEEGLKFMVYLQKENIIDESGMPKERFSAEFPKEGPSILRIQQVVRGDSAAYFCASRGWTSYNEQFFGPGTRLTVL.

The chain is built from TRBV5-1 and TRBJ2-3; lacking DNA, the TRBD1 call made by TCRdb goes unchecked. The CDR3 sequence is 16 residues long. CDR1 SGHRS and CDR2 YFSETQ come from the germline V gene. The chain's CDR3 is CASSLEGGVFSDTQYF.

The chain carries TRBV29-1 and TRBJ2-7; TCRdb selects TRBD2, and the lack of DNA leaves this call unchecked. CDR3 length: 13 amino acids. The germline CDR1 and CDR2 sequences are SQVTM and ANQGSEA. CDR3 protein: CSVLAGAAYEQYF.

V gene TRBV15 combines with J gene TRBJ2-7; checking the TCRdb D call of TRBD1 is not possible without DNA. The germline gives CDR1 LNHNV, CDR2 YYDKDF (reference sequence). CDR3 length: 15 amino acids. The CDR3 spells CATSRGGSASYEQYF.

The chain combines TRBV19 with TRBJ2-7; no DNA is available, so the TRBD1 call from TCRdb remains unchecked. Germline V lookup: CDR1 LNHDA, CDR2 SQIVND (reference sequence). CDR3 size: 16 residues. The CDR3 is CASSVTTGSRSYEQYF. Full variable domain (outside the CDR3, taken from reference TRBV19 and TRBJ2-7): DGGITQSPKYLFRKEGQNVTLSCEQNLNHDAMYWYRQDPGQGLRLIYYSQIVNDFQKGDIAEGYSVSREKKESFPLTVTSAQKNPTAFYLCASSVTTGSRSYEQYFGPGTRLTVT.

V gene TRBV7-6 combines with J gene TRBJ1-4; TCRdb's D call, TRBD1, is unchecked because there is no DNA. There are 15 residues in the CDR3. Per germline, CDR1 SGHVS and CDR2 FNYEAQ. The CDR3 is CASSLWGRGDEKLFF.

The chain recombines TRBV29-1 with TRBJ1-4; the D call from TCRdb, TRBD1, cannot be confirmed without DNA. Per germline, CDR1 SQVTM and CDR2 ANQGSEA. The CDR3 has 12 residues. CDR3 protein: CSVTRGNEKLFF.